This TCR beta chain was documented in a study of response to subunit inactivated influenza vaccine. Germline-derived CDR1 and CDR2 are SGHAT and FQNNGV. The CDR3 has 15 amino acids. TCRdb itself ran the RT-PCR reads through MiXCR, one entry per CDR3 protein. Of just under 550,000 distinct CDR3 sequences in the sample, under 30% were seen once. Broader study findings: New T cells are recruited in small numbers by each seasonal influenza vaccination, according to the authors' suggestion.

In its sample, this clonotype was seen a few times. Its antigen remains unknown. An end of the junction differs from the germline gene, which may be a read error. The same specimen was also included in a second study, on T cells expressing NK-cell markers. According to that study: TCR beta cDNA was generated via 5'RACE template switching incorporating UMIs.

This clonotype originated in a man aged 45 to 65 who received an inactivated influenza vaccine. The sequenced sample was CD4+ T cells sorted from PBMCs, obtained about 13 days after vaccination. The chain links TRBV11-2 to TRBJ2-7, with 8 bases fitting TRBD1. CDR3 sequence: CASSLDRGPSYEQYF. The CDR3 DNA is TGTGCCAGCAGTTTAGACAGGGGACCCTCCTACGAGCAGTACTTC. Full variable domain (missing parts from reference TRBV11-2 and TRBJ2-7): EAGVAQSPRYKIIEKRQSVAFWCNPISGHATLYWYQQILGQGPKLLIQFQNNGVVDDSQLPKDRFSAERLKGVDSTLKIQPAKLEDSAVYLCASSLDRGPSYEQYFGPGTRLTVT.